This T cell receptor (beta chain) was documented in a study of Graves' ophthalmopathy and Graves' hyperthyroidism. V lost 4 bases and J lost 4, with 13 bases in between. This CDR3 region has 14 residues. Germline-derived CDR1 and CDR2 are SGHAT and FQNNGV. Overall study results and limits: In blood, most expanded thyroid clonotypes above 0.001 frequency were also detected. From stable hyperthyroidism, ophthalmopathy was separated by a 13-signature model with just under 90% sensitivity and 75% to 82% specificity.

Amplification of the TCR beta CDR3 regions used RNA transcripts (as template). HTBI-primed first-round RT-PCR preceded second-round multiplex PCR. TCRdb reprocessed the multiplex PCR reads with MiXCR, giving one entry per CDR3 protein. The table lists 400,000 to 450,000 distinct CDR3 sequences, around 20% of them singletons. This clonotype was recorded at least ten times. Its antigen is not known. Over 18 months of follow-up, stable hyperthyroidism required that no ophthalmopathy appear. Excluded: other autoimmune disease, uncontrolled infection, pregnancy or lactation. The clonotype was recovered from a woman younger than 35 with stable Graves' hyperthyroidism. What was sequenced was peripheral blood. The genes are TRBV11-2 and TRBJ2-5; maybe TRBD2 (5 bases). CDR3 coding DNA: TGTGCCAGCAGCTCCCGTCCACGGGGAGAGACCCAGTACTTC. Its protein product is CASSSRPRGETQYF.